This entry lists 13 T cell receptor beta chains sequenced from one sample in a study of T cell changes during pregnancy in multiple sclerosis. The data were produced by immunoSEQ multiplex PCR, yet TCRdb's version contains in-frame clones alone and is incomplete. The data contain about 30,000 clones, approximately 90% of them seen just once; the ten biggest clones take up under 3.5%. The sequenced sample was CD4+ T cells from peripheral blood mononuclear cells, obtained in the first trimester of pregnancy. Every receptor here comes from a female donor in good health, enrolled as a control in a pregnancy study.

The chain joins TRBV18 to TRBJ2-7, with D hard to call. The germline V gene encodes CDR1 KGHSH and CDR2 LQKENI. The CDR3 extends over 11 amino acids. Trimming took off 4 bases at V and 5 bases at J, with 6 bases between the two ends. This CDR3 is CASSLEDEQYF. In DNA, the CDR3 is TGTGCCAGCTCACTAGAGGACGAGCAGTACTTC. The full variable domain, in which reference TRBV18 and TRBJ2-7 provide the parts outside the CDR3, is NAGVMQNPRHLVRRRGQEARLRCSPMKGHSHVYWYRQLPEEGLKFMVYLQKENIIDESGMPKERFSAEFPKEGPSILRIQQVVRGDSAAYFCASSLEDEQYFGPGTRLTVT.

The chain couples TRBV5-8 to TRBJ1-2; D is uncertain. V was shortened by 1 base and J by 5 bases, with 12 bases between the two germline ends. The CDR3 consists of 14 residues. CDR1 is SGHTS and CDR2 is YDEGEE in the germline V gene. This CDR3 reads CASSLRSLMYGYTF. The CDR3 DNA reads TGTGCCAGCAGCTTGCGATCACTGATGTATGGCTACACCTTC.

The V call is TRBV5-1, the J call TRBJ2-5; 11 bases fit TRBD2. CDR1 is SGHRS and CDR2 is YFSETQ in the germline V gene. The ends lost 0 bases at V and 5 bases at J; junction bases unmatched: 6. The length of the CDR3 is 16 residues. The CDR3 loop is CASSLGSGGAVETQYF. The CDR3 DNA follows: TGCGCCAGCAGCTTGGGTAGCGGGGGGGCCGTGGAGACCCAGTACTTC. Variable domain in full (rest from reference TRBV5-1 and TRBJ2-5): KAGVTQTPRYLIKTRGQQVTLSCSPISGHRSVSWYQQTPGQGLQFLFEYFSETQRNKGNFPGRFSGRQFSNSRSEMNVSTLELGDSALYLCASSLGSGGAVETQYFGPGTRLLVL.

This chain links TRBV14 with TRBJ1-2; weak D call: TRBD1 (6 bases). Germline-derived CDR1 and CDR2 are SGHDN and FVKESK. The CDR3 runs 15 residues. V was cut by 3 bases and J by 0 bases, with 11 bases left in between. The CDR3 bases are TGTGCCAGCAGCCATACCAAGGGGGCTAACTATGGCTACACCTTC. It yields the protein CASSHTKGANYGYTF.

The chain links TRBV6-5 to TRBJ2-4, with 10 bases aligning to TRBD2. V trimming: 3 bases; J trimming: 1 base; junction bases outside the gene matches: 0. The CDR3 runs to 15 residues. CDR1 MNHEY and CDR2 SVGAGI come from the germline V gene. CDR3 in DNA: TGTGCCAGCAGTTATAGCGGGGGGGCCAAAAACATTCAGTACTTC. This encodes CASSYSGGAKNIQYF.

The CDR3 spells CASSWVDRGYEQYF. Here the CDR3 DNA reads TGCGCCAGCAGCTGGGTCGATCGGGGGTACGAGCAGTACTTC. The chain carries TRBV5-1 and TRBJ2-7; D is possibly TRBD2 (6 bases). The germline CDR1 and CDR2 sequences are SGHRS and YFSETQ. Trimming stripped 3 bases from V and 4 bases from J, with 14 bases between. The CDR3 runs to 14 residues.

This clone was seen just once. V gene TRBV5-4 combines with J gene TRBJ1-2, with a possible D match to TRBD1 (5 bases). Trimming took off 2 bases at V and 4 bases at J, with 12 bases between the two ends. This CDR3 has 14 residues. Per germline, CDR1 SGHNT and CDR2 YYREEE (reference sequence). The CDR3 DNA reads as TGTGCCAGCAGCTTTATGGAGGGGAGCTATGGCTACACCTTC. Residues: CASSFMEGSYGYTF.

The CDR3 loop reads CATSRDLLPGGGDTQYF. As DNA, the CDR3 is TGTGCCACCAGCAGAGATCTACTACCCGGGGGGGGAGATACGCAGTATTTT. J is TRBJ2-3 and V is TRBV15, with 8 bases that match TRBD2. CDR1 and CDR2 from the germline V gene are LNHNV and YYDKDF (reference sequence). J lost 5 bases, V lost 0 bases, and 10 bases had no gene match. The CDR3 totals 17 residues. The full variable domain, its missing parts supplied by reference TRBV15 and TRBJ2-3, is DAMVIQNPRYQVTQFGKPVTLSCSQTLNHNVMYWYQQKSSQAPKLLFHYYDKDFNNEADTPDNFQSRRPNTSFCFLDIRSPGLGDTAMYLCATSRDLLPGGGDTQYFGPGTRLTVL.

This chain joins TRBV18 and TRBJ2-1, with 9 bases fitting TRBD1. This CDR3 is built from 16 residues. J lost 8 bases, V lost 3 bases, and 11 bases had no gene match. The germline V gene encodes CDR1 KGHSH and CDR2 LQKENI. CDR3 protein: CASSPTRDRDLDEQFF. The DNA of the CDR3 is TGTGCCAGCTCACCTACCCGGGACAGGGATCTAGATGAGCAGTTCTTC.

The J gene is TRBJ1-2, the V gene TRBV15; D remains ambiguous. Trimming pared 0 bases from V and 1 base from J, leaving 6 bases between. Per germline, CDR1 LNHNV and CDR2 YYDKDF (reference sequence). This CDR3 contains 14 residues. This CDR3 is CATSRDLRNYGYTF. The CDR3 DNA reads TGTGCCACCAGCAGAGATCTACGTAACTATGGCTACACCTTC.

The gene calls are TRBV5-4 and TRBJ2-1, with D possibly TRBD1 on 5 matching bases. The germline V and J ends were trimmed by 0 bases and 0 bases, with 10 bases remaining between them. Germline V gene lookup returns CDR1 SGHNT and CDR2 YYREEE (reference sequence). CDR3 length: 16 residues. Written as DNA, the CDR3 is TGTGCCAGCAGCTTGGCCACAGGACGCTCCTACAATGAGCAGTTCTTC. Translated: CASSLATGRSYNEQFF.

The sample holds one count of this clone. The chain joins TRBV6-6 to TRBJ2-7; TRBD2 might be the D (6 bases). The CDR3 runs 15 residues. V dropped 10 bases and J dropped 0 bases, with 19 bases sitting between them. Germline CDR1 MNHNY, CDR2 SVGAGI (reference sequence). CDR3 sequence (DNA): TGTGCCAACCTATCGTCGAGGGACTGCTCCTACGAGCAGTACTTC. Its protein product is CANLSSRDCSYEQYF.

The CDR3 nucleotides are TGCGCCAGCAGCCAAGAAGTACAGGGAGTAACCTACGAGCAGTACTTC. Translating it yields CASSQEVQGVTYEQYF. The V and J genes are TRBV4-3 and TRBJ2-7; perhaps TRBD1 as D (6 bases). The V gene's germline CDR1 is LGHNA and CDR2 YSLEER. V lost 0 bases and J lost 2, with 14 bases in between. This CDR3 is 16 amino acids long.